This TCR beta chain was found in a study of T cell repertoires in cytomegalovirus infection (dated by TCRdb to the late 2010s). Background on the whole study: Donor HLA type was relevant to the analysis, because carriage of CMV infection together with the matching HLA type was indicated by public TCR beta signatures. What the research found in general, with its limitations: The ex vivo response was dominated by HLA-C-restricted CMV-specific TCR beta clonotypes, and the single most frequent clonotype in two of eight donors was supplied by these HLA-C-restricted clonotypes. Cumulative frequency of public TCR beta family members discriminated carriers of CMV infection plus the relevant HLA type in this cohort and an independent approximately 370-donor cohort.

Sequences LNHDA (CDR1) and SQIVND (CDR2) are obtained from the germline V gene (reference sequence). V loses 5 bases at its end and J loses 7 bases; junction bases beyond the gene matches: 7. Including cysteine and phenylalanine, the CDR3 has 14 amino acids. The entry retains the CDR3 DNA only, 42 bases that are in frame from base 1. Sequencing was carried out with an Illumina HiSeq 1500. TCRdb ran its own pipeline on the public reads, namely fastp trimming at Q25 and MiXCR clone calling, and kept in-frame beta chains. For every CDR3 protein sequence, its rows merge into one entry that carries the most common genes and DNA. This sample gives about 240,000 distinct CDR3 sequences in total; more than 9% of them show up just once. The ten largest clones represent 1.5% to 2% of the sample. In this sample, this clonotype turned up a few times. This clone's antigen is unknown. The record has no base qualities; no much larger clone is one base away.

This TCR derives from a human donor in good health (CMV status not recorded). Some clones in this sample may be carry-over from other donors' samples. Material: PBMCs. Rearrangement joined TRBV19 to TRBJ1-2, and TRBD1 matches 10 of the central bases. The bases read TGTGCCAGTAGTTCCAGACAGGGGGCAGTTGGCTACACCTTC. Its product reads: CASSSRQGAVGYTF.